A selection of T cell receptor beta chains follows, all from one sample in a study of cytomegalovirus exposure and HLA in healthy donors. The method was immunoSEQ multiplex PCR; TCRdb's version includes in-frame clones alone and lacks a portion of them. The profile shows roughly 160,000 clones, 84% of them singletons. Sequencing was carried out using PBMCs. These receptors all stem from a boy between 2 and 10 years old in good health and CMV-seronegative. CDR3s include the opening cysteine and the closing phenylalanine or tryptophan. The order of the fields is CDR3 length, V gene, J gene, CDR3 protein.

14,TRBV7-9,TRBJ2-7,CASSLGGQAYEQYF
16,TRBV4-2,TRBJ2-5,CASSQDLDRGLETQYF
15,TRBV6-5,TRBJ2-3,CASSRYGLAGDTQYF
15,TRBV6-5,TRBJ2-1,CASTNGQPTPNEQFF
18,TRBV9,TRBJ2-7,CASSGPGQGAVGSYEQYF
14,TRBV10-3,TRBJ2-1,CAISPGLDPNEQFF
15,TRBV7-9,TRBJ2-2,CATLRISGRSGELFF
15,TRBV5-8,TRBJ1-2,CASSLVGEVVSGYTF
14,TRBV11-2,TRBJ2-7,CASSSSSGTYEQYF
15,TRBV6-1,TRBJ2-7,CASSEAVGLASEQYF
16,TRBV2,TRBJ2-7,CASSEGSAGVPYEQYF
18,TRBV5-1,TRBJ2-3,CASSLSLAGRRATDTQYF
14,TRBV27,TRBJ2-2,CASRAGVNTGELFF